This T cell receptor beta chain is from a study of PD-L1 blockade in urothelial cancer. Described time point: peripheral blood 6 weeks after treatment start. Using immunoSEQ multiplex PCR, the repertoire was profiled, and TCRdb retains in-frame clones only, with some absent. This sample has approximately 93,000 clones, with around 78% found just once. V lost 6 bases, J lost 5 bases, and 14 bases stayed unmatched. The CDR3 covers 15 residues. Germline V gene data show CDR1 as SQVTM and CDR2 as ANQGSEA. This sequence joins TRBV29-1 and TRBJ1-1; 8 bases line up with TRBD1. This clonotype originated in a man in his 70s with urothelial cancer. Material: PBMCs, obtained around atezolizumab (anti-PD-L1) treatment. CDR3 nucleotide sequence: TGCAGCGTCCTCCGGCGGGACAGGAGGGGGACTGAAGCTTTCTTT. This encodes CSVLRRDRRGTEAFF.